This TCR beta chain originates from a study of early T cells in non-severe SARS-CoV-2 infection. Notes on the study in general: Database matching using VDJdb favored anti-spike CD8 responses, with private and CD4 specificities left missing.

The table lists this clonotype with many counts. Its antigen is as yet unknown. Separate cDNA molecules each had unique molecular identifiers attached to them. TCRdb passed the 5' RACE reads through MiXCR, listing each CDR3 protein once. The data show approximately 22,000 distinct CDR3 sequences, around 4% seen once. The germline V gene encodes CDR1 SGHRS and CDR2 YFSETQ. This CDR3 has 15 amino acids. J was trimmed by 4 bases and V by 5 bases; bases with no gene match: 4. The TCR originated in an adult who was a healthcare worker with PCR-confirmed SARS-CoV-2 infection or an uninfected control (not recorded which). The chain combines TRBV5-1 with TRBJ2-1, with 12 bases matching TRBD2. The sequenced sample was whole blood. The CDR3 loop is CASRLGLAGYNEQFF. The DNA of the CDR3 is TGCGCCAGCAGACTGGGACTAGCGGGTTACAATGAGCAGTTCTTC.